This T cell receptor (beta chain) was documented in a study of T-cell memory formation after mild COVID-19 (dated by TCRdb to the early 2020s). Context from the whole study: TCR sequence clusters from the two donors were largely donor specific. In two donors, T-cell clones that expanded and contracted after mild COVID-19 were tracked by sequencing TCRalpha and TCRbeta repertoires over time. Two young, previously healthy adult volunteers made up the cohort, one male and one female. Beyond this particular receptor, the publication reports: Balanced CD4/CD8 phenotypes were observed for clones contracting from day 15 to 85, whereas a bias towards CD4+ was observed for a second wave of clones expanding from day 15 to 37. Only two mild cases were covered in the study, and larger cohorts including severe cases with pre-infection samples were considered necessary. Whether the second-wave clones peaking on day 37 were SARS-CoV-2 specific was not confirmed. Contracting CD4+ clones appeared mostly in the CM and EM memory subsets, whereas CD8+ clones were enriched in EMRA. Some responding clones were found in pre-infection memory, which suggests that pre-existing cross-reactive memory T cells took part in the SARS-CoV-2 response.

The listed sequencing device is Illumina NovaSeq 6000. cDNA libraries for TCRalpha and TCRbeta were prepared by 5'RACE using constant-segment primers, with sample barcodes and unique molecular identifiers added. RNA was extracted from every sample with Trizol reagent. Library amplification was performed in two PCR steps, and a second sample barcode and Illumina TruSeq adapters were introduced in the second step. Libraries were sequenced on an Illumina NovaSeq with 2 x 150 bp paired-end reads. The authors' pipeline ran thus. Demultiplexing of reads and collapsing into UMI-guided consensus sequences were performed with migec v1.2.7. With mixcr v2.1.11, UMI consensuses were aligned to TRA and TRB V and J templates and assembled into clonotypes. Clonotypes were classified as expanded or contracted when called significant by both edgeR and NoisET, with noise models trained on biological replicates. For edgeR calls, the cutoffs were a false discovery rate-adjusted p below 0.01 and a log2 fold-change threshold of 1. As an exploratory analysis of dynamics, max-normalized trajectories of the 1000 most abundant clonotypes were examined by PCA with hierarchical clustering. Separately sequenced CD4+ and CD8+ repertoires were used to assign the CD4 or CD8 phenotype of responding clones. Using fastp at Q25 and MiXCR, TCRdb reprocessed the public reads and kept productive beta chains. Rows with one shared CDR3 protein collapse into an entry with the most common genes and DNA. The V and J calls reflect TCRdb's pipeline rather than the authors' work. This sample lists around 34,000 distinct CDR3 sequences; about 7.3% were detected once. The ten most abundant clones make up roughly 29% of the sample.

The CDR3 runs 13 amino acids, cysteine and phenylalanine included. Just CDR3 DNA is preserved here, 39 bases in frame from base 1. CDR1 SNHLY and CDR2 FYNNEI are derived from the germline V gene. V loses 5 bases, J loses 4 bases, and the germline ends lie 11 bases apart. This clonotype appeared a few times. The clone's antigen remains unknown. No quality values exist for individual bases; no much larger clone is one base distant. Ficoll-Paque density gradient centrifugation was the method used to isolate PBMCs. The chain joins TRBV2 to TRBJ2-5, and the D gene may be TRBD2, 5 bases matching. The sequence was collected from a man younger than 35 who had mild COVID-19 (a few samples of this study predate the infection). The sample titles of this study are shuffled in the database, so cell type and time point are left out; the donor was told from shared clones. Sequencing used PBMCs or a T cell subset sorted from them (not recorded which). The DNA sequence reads TGTGCCAGCAGTCTGGGCCGGGGAGAGACCCAGTACTTC. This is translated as CASSLGRGETQYF.